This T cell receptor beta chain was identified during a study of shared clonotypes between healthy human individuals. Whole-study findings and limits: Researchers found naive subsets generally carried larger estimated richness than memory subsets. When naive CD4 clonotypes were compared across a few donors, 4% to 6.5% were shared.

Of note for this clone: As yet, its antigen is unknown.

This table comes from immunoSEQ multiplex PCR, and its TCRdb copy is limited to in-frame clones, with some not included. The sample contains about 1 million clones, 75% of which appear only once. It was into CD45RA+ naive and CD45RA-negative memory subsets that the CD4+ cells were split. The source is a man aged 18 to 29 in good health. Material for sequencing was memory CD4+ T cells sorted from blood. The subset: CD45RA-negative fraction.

In DNA form, the CDR3 reads TGTGCCAGCAGCGTGAGACAGGGCTATAATTCACCCCTCCACTTT. Its translation is CASSVRQGYNSPLHF. This chain uses TRBV9 with TRBJ1-6; TRBD1 aligns across 7 bases. V trimming: 2 bases; J trimming: 3 bases; junction bases outside the gene matches: 2. Germline V gene sequence: CDR1 SGDLS, CDR2 YYNGEE. This CDR3 is built from 15 residues. The whole variable domain, filled in from reference TRBV9 and TRBJ1-6, reads DSGVTQTPKHLITATGQRVTLRCSPRSGDLSVYWYQQSLDQGLQFLIQYYNGEERAKGNILERFSAQQFPDLHSELNLSSLELGDSALYFCASSVRQGYNSPLHFGNGTRLTVT.